This TCR beta chain was documented in a study of long-term antiretroviral therapy in people with HIV. The study, taken as a whole, reports: Pre-ART-expanded clones dominated the repertoire at all time points.

Turning to this clone: Antigen unknown.

The assay, immunoSEQ v3.0, was run at survey level. Sequencing was performed with immunoSEQ multiplex PCR; in TCRdb, only in-frame clones are kept and a portion is missing. The sample shows approximately 16,000 clones, 77% of them seen only once. This CDR3 is 13 amino acids long. The V gene end was trimmed by 5 bases and the J gene end by 4 bases; junction bases not matched to a gene: 6. Per the germline V gene, CDR1 is GTSNPN and CDR2 is SVGIG (reference sequence). The TCR sequence derives from a man aged 35 to 55 with HIV. The input for sequencing was unsorted PBMCs, taken 2.1 years after starting antiretroviral therapy. The J gene is TRBJ1-1, the V gene TRBV30, with TRBD1 matching 8 bases. CDR3 region: CAWQYTGGTEAFF. DNA for the CDR3: TGTGCCTGGCAGTATACAGGGGGCACTGAAGCTTTCTTT.